Listed below are T cell receptor beta chains from one sample, sequenced in a study of OX40 agonist ivuxolimab in advanced cancers. Data came from immunoSEQ multiplex PCR; TCRdb stores just in-frame clones and leaves some out. In the table there are about 67,000 clones, about 85% of which are singletons. Specimen: CD4+ or CD8+ T cells sorted from blood, collected in a trial of the OX40 agonist ivuxolimab. These receptors came from an adult with an advanced solid tumor such as melanoma, head and neck, liver or kidney cancer. Both conserved end residues are part of each CDR3. D genes are given only for firm matches. A clone size is listed for some rows: how often the clone was seen (once, few, many), or a class if it is expanded.

TRBJ2-5 . TRBV2 TRBD1 TGTGCCAGCAGTTACAGGGGGCAGGAGACCCAGTACTTC CASSYRGQETQYF
TRBJ2-3 . TRBV5-1 TRBD2 TGCGCCAGCAGCCCTAGCGGGAGGGCGGTGGATACGCAGTATTTT CASSPSGRAVDTQYF
TRBJ2-5 . TRBV19 TRBD2 TGTGCCAGTAGTACCCACCCCGGAGTAGCGGGGGGACTGTACCAAGAGACCCAGTACTTC CASSTHPGVAGGLYQETQYF
TRBJ1-2 . TRBV6-5 . TGTGCCAGCAGGCGCGACTTTGACTATGGCTACACCTTC CASRRDFDYGYTF
TRBJ1-1 . TRBV7-9 . TGTGCCAGCAGCCCTCGGGGAGGGTTGAACACTGAAGCTTTCTTT CASSPRGGLNTEAFF
TRBJ2-7 . TRBV6-1 . TGTGCCAGCAGCCAGGACGGGTCAACCTACGAGCAGTACTTC CASSQDGSTYEQYF
TRBJ2-2 . TRBV19 . TGTGCCAGTAGTATCGGGATTCCCGGGGAGCTGTTTTTT CASSIGIPGELFF
TRBJ2-1 . TRBV9 TRBD2 TGTGCCAGCACCGTAGCGGGAGCCCTCGATGAGCAGTTCTTC CASTVAGALDEQFF
TRBJ1-1 . TRBV19 . TGTGCCAGCCGAGGCAGCCGGTGGGAAGCTTTCTTT CASRGSRWEAFF
TRBJ1-2 . TRBV18 . TGTGCCAGCTCCCCTATGCAGGGCTTAACTGGCTACACCTTC CASSPMQGLTGYTF
TRBJ2-7 . TRBV6-5 TRBD1 TGTGCCAGCAGTTACTCGCTCGGACAGGGACCTTACGAGCAGTACTTC CASSYSLGQGPYEQYF
TRBJ2-7 . TRBV29-1 . TGCAGCGCAGGAGGTTCCCCCTACGAGCAGTACTTC CSAGGSPYEQYF
TRBJ2-3 . TRBV5-6 . TGTGCCAGCAGCTTGGGTAGTACGGGTACGCAGTATTTT CASSLGSTGTQYF
TRBJ1-6 . TRBV9 . TGTGCCAGCAGCGAGGAGACGCAGACGCCCCTCCACTTT CASSEETQTPLHF
TRBJ1-2 once TRBV10-3 TRBD1 TGTGCGAACCGGGACAGCGGCTATGGCTACACCTTC CANRDSGYGYTF
TRBJ2-3 . TRBV9 TRBD2 TGTGCCAGCAGCGTAGCCCCGACTAGCGGGGGGGCTGGAGATACGCAGTATTTT CASSVAPTSGGAGDTQYF
TRBJ2-7 . TRBV29-1 TRBD1 TGCAGCGTTGAAGACGGACAGGGGGCGGGGGAGCAGTACTTC CSVEDGQGAGEQYF
TRBJ2-2 . TRBV7-9 . TGTGCCAGCAGCTCCTACACCGGGGAGCTGTTTTTT CASSSYTGELFF
TRBJ2-5 . TRBV7-9 . TGTGCCAGCAGCTTAGATCCGGGAGAGACCCAGTACTTC CASSLDPGETQYF
TRBJ1-1 . TRBV10-3 . TGTGCCATCAGCCCAGATATGAACACTGAAGCTTTCTTT CAISPDMNTEAFF
TRBJ2-5 . TRBV6-5 . TGTGCCAGCAGTCCGCCCGGGGTAAAGGGAGAGACCCAGTACTTC CASSPPGVKGETQYF
TRBJ2-1 . TRBV10-3 TRBD2 TGTGCCATCAGTGAGTCGTTAGGGACTAGCTACAATGAGCAGTTCTTC CAISESLGTSYNEQFF
TRBJ2-3 once TRBV19 . TGTGCCAGTAGTAGGGATCTTATCCGATCCACAGATACGCAGTATTTT CASSRDLIRSTDTQYF
TRBJ2-5 once TRBV28 . TGTGCCAGCAGTACCCAGGCGACACTGTACCAAGAGACCCAGTACTTC CASSTQATLYQETQYF
TRBJ2-7 . TRBV30 TRBD2 TGTGCCTGGAGCGGGAGGGGCTCGCAGTACTTC CAWSGRGSQYF
TRBJ1-5 few TRBV6-1 TRBD1 TGTGCCAGCAGTGGGACAGGGACGCAGCCCCAGCATTTT CASSGTGTQPQHF
TRBJ1-1 . TRBV28 TRBD1 TGTGCCAGCAGTTTAGCAGGGGGGGCGAACACTGAAGCTTTCTTT CASSLAGGANTEAFF
TRBJ2-5 . TRBV11-2 TRBD2 TGTGCCAGCAGCGCCCAATCGAGCGGGATCAGGGAGACCCAGTACTTC CASSAQSSGIRETQYF
TRBJ1-5 . TRBV5-4 . TGTGCCAGCAGCTTGTGGGACCCCGGGGGCAATCAGCCCCAGCATTTT CASSLWDPGGNQPQHF
TRBJ1-2 . TRBV9 TRBD1 TGTGCCAGCAGCCCTACCTTCGGACAGGTTGCCTCTAACTATGGCTACACCTTC CASSPTFGQVASNYGYTF
TRBJ2-1 . TRBV28 TRBD2 TGTGCCAGCAGTTTAGGACTAGCGGGGGGCAATGAGCAGTTCTTC CASSLGLAGGNEQFF
TRBJ2-7 . TRBV6-1 . TGTGCCAGCAGTGCCAGGGGATTCTACGAGCAGTACTTC CASSARGFYEQYF
TRBJ2-7 . TRBV10-2 . TGCGCCAGCAGTGATGACGAGCAGTACTTC CASSDDEQYF
TRBJ2-7 . TRBV7-9 . TGTGCCAGCAGCTTAGGGCGGGATACCTACGAGCAGTACTTC CASSLGRDTYEQYF
TRBJ2-4 . TRBV7-2 . TGTGCCAGCAGCTTAGCTCAAGCCAAAAACATTCAGTACTTC CASSLAQAKNIQYF
TRBJ2-3 . TRBV9 TRBD2 TGTGCCAGCAGCCTAGAGGGCCTAGCGGGAGGTATTGATACGCAGTATTTT CASSLEGLAGGIDTQYF
TRBJ1-5 . TRBV6-1 TRBD1 TGTGCCAGCAGTGGGGGGACAGGAGATCTGTGGCCCCAGCATTTT CASSGGTGDLWPQHF
TRBJ1-4 . TRBV7-9 . TGTGCCAGCAGCTTTGTAGGGGGGAGTGAAAAACTGTTTTTT CASSFVGGSEKLFF
TRBJ2-5 . TRBV30 . TGTGCCTGGAATGATGACAGGAGTCAAGAGACCCAGTACTTC CAWNDDRSQETQYF
TRBJ2-2 . TRBV6-1 . TGTGCCAGCAGTGATGAAGTTTACACCGGGGAGCTGTTTTTT CASSDEVYTGELFF
TRBJ1-1 . TRBV7-9 . TGTGCCAGCAGCCGGGGGGTGGGCGGCACTGAAGCTTTCTTT CASSRGVGGTEAFF
TRBJ2-2 . TRBV6-6 . TGTGCCAGCAGTCCCGGGACGTTTAACACCGGGGAGCTGTTTTTT CASSPGTFNTGELFF
TRBJ2-4 once TRBV2 TRBD2 TGTGCCAGCCTGACTAGCGGGGCCAAAAACATTCAGTACTTC CASLTSGAKNIQYF
TRBJ2-7 once TRBV19 TRBD2 TGTGCCAGTAGTTTCTATTCCGGGACTAGGCCCGACGAGCAGTACTTC CASSFYSGTRPDEQYF
TRBJ2-7 . TRBV25-1 . TGTGCCAGCAGACTTGGGACATACGAGCAGTACTTC CASRLGTYEQYF